This TCR beta chain was identified during a study of T cell responses to AZD1222 COVID-19 vaccine. Study-level results: White British people made up most donors, females outnumbered males, and clonal diversity was possibly underestimated. Spike-specific TCR depth and breadth grew after two AZD1222 doses. At 160-218 and 743-854, vaccine-associated CD4 TCRs were dominant, and they spanned spike.

As concerns this clone: Antigen: not known.

Repertoires were generated with immunoSEQ multiplex PCR, while TCRdb's copy carries only in-frame clones and drops some. The sample shows tens of thousands of clones, 83% of them seen only once. The TCR sequence derives from an adult who received the AZD1222 COVID-19 vaccine. Sequencing used peripheral blood, obtained 28 days after the second AZD1222 dose.

CDR3 coding DNA: TGTGCCAGCAGTGACCGCCCCGGGGACAAGGTGGTAGCTTTCTTT. Protein product: CASSDRPGDKVVAFF. The rearrangement links TRBV6-1 to TRBJ1-1; possible D gene TRBD1, 6 bases. From germline, CDR1 is MNHNS and CDR2 SASEGT. The CDR3 totals 15 residues. The V gene lost 3 bases and the J gene lost 10 bases, with 21 bases spanning the gap.